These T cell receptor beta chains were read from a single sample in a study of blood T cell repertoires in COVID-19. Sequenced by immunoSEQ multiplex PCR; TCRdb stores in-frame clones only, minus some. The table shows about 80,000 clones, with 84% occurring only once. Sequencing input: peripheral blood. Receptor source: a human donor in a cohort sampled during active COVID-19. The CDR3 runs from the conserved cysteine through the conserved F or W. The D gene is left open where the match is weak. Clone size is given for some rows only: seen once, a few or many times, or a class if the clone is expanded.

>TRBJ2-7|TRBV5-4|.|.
TGTGCCAGCAGCCCCCGTAGGGGAAACTACGAGCAGTACTTC
CASSPRRGNYEQYF
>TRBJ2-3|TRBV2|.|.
TGTGCCAGCGCTAAGGGACATGTCACAGATACGCAGTATTTT
CASAKGHVTDTQYF
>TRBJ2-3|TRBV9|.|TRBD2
TGTGCCAGCAGCGTAGCCGGTAGCGGGGGAGTAACAGATACGCAGTATTTT
CASSVAGSGGVTDTQYF
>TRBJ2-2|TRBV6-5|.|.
TGTGCCAGCAGTTACTTCACAGGGTCGGGGACCGGGGAGCTGTTTTTT
CASSYFTGSGTGELFF
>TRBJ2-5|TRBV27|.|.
TGTGCCAGCAGTTTATCCCCGGAGGGGACCCAGTACTTC
CASSLSPEGTQYF
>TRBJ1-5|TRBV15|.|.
TGTGCCACCAGCAGAGATCCGTTACAGGGACCTTATAGCAATCAGCCCCAGCATTTT
CATSRDPLQGPYSNQPQHF
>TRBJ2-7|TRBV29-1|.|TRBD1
TGCAGCGCTCGGGACAGGGCAAGCAACGAGCAGTACTTC
CSARDRASNEQYF
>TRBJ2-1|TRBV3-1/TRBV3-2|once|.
TGTGCCAGCAGCCGCGGACTCGTCTCCTACAATGAGCAGTTCTTC
CASSRGLVSYNEQFF
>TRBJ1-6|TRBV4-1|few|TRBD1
TGCGCCAGCAGCCAGGGGACAGGGGGCGTTTATAATTCACCCCTCCACTTT
CASSQGTGGVYNSPLHF
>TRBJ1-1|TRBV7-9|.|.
TGTGCCAGCAACCGAGGGAGCAGATCTGACGATGAAGCTTTCTTT
CASNRGSRSDDEAFF
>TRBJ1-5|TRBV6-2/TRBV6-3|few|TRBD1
TGTGCCAGCAGCTATAGCGACAGGGGGCTCGGTTTCGATAGCAATCAGCCCCAGCATTTT
CASSYSDRGLGFDSNQPQHF
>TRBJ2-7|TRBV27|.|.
TGTGCCAGCAGTTTATCCCGGGGGGCGGTCTACGAGCAGTACTTC
CASSLSRGAVYEQYF
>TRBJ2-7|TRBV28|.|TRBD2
TGTGCCAGCAGTTTTCCACTAGCGGGGGGGCGAGAGCAGTACTTC
CASSFPLAGGREQYF
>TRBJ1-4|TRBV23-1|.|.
TGCGCCAGCAGCTTGGGGGCCAGGGATGAAAAACTGTTTTTT
CASSLGARDEKLFF
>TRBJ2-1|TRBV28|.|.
TGTGCCAGCAGGGTTAGAGCCTCACGTTACAATGAGCAGTTCTTC
CASRVRASRYNEQFF